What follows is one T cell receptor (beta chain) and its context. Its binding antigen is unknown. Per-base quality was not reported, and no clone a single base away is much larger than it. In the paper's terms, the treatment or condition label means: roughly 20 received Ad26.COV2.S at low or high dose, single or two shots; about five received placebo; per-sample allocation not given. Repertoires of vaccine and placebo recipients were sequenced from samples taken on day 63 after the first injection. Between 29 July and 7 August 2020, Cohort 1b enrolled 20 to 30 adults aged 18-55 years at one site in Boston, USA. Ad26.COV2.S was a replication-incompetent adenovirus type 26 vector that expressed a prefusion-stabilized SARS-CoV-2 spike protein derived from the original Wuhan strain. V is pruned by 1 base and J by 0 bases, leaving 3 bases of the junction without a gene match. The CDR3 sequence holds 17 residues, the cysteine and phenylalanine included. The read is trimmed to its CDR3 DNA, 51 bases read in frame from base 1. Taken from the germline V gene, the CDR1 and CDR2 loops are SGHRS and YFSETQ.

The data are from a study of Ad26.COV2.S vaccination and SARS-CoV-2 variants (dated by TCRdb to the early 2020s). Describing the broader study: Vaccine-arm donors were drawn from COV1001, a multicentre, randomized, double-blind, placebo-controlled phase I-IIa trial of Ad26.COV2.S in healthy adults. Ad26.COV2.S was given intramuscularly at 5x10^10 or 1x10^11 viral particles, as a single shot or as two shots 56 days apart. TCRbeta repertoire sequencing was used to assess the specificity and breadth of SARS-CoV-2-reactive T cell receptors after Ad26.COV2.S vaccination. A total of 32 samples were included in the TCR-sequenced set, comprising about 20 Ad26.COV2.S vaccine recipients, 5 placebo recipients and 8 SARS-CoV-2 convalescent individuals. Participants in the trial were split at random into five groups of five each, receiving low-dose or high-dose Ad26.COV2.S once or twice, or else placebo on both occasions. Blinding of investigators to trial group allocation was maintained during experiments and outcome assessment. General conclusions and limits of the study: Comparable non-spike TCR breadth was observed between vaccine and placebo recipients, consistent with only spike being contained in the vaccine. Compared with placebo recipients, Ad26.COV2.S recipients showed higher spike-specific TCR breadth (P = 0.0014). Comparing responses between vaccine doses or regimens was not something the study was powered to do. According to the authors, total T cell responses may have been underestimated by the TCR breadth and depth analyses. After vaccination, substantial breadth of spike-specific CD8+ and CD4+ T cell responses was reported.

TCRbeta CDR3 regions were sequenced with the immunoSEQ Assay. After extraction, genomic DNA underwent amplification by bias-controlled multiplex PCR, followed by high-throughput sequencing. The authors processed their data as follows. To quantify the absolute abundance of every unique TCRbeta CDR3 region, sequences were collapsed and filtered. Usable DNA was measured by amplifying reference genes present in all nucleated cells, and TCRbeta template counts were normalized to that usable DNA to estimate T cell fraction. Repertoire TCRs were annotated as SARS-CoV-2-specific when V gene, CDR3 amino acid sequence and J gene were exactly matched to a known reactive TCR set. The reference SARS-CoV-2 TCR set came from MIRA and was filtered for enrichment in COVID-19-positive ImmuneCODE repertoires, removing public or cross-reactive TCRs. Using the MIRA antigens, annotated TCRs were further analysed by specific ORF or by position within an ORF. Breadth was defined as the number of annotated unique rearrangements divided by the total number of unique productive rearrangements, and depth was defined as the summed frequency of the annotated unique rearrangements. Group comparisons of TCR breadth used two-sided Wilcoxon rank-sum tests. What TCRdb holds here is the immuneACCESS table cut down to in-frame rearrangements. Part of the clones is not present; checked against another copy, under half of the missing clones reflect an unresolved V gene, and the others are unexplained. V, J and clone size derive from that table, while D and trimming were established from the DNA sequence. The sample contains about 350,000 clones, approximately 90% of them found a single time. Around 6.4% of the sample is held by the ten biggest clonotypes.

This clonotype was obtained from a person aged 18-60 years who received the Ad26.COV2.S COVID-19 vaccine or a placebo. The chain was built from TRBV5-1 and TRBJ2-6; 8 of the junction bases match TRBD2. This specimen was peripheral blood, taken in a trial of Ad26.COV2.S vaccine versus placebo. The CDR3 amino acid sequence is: CASSLRAGGSGANVLTF. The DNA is TGCGCCAGCAGCTTGAGGGCGGGGGGCTCTGGGGCCAACGTCCTGACTTTC.